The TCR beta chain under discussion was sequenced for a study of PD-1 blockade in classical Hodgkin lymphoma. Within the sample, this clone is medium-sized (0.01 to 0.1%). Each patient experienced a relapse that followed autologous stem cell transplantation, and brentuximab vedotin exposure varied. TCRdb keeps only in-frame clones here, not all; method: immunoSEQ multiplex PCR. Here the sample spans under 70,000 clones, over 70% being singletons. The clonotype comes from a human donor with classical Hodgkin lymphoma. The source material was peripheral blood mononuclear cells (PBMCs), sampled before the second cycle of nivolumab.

CDR3 sequence (DNA): TGTGCCAGCAGCGTGGAGGGGGCCTCCACCGGGGAGCTGTTTTTT. Translating gives CASSVEGASTGELFF. The chain uses TRBV9 and TRBJ2-2, with TRBD1 as a possible D gene (7 bases). CDR1 is SGDLS, CDR2 YYNGEE, per germline. The V end lost 2 bases, the J end lost 4 bases, and 12 bases lay between the germline ends. This CDR3 has 15 residues.